Below, 22 T cell receptor beta chains from the same sample are listed, as sequenced in a study of blood T cell repertoires in COVID-19. Data came from immunoSEQ multiplex PCR; TCRdb stores just in-frame clones and leaves some out. The sample holds a few hundred thousand clones, around 84% seen once. Sequencing input: peripheral blood. The source is a human donor in a cohort sampled during active COVID-19.

This chain joins TRBV28 and TRBJ2-3; 8 bases agree with TRBD1. This CDR3 is built from 17 residues. Losses at the gene ends were 5 bases for V and 1 base for J; bases not matched to a gene: 11. Germline V gene sequence: CDR1 MDHEN, CDR2 SYDVKM. CDR3 protein: CASSKTGGYLRTDTQYF. CDR3 DNA sequence: TGTGCCAGCAGTAAAACAGGGGGATATCTTCGCACAGATACGCAGTATTTT.

This chain connects TRBV15 to TRBJ1-2; TRBD1 aligns across 8 bases. Unmatched junction bases numbered 14, after V lost 2 bases and J lost 6 bases. This CDR3 is built from 17 residues. Germline V gene sequence: CDR1 LNHNV, CDR2 YYDKDF (reference sequence). CDR3 in amino acids: CATSRTLTGAGFDGYTF. The CDR3, as DNA: TGTGCCACCAGCAGAACCTTGACAGGGGCAGGATTTGATGGCTACACCTTC.

The sample holds one count of this clone. This chain uses TRBV5-8 with TRBJ1-5; D unclear. Germline CDR1 reads SGHTS; CDR2 reads YDEGEE. There are 12 residues in the CDR3. V was cut by 4 bases and J by 9 bases, with 11 bases left in between. The CDR3 spells CASSLPGRPQHF. The CDR3 bases are TGTGCCAGCAGCCTCCCGGGGAGGCCCCAGCATTTT.

This clone occurred a few times. The V gene is TRBV5-8, the J gene TRBJ2-3; 7 bases agree with TRBD2. Losses at the gene ends were 1 base for V and 2 bases for J; bases not matched to a gene: 7. The CDR3 sequence is 16 residues long. In germline, CDR1 is SGHTS, CDR2 YDEGEE. CDR3 loop: CASSLRLADFTDTQYF. The CDR3 nucleotides are TGTGCCAGCAGCTTGCGGCTAGCGGATTTCACAGATACGCAGTATTTT. Using reference TRBV5-8 and TRBJ2-3 for the parts outside the CDR3, the full variable domain is EAGVTQSPTHLIKTRGQQATLRCSPISGHTSVYWYQQALGLGLQFLLWYDEGEERNRGNFPPRFSGRQFPNYSSELNVNALELEDSALYLCASSLRLADFTDTQYFGPGTRLTVL.

J is TRBJ2-1 and V is TRBV4-1, with D perhaps matching TRBD2 (7 bases). Trimming stripped 0 bases from V and 6 bases from J, with 15 bases between. Germline CDR1 MGHRA, CDR2 YSYEKL. The CDR3 sequence is 16 residues long. CDR3 sequence reads: CASSQDGEGGVNEQFF. In DNA form, the CDR3 reads TGCGCCAGCAGCCAAGATGGGGAGGGGGGGGTCAATGAGCAGTTCTTC.

The chain joins TRBV5-6 to TRBJ2-7; maybe TRBD1 (6 bases). V gave up 4 bases and J gave up 6 bases, with 20 bases separating them. This CDR3 has 15 residues. Germline CDR1 reads SGHDT; CDR2 reads YYEEEE. The CDR3 loop is CASSRNPMWGPEQYF. The CDR3 region has the DNA TGTGCCAGCAGCCGAAACCCGATGTGGGGGCCCGAGCAGTACTTC.

The V and J genes are TRBV5-4 and TRBJ2-7, with TRBD2 identical over 8 bases. This CDR3 spans 15 amino acids. Germline values: CDR1 SGHNT, CDR2 YYREEE (reference sequence). J lost 1 base, V lost 4 bases, and 7 bases had no gene match. This CDR3 reads CASSPSGGESYEQYF. The CDR3 region has the DNA TGTGCCAGCAGCCCGAGCGGGGGAGAATCCTACGAGCAGTACTTC. The variable domain in full, with the rest retrieved from reference TRBV5-4 and TRBJ2-7, is ETGVTQSPTHLIKTRGQQVTLRCSSQSGHNTVSWYQQALGQGPQFIFQYYREEENGRGNFPPRFSGLQFPNYSSELNVNALELDDSALYLCASSPSGGESYEQYFGPGTRLTVT.

This clone has just a few counts. The chain uses TRBV19 and TRBJ2-7, with D unclear. V lost 5 bases and J 1 base, leaving 12 bases between the germline ends. The CDR3 loop spans 14 amino acids. Germline CDR1 is LNHDA and CDR2 is SQIVND (reference sequence). The CDR3, as DNA: TGTGCCAGTAGTCCCGAGATAGATTCCTACGAGCAGTACTTC. Translating gives CASSPEIDSYEQYF.

The chain carries TRBV27 and TRBJ1-5; 7 bases fit TRBD1. Germline trimming cut 3 bases from V and 3 bases from J; bases unmatched to any gene: 5. Germline V lookup: CDR1 MNHEY, CDR2 SMNVEV (reference sequence). CDR3 size: 15 residues. CDR3 region: CASSLNRGINQPQHF. CDR3 DNA sequence: TGTGCCAGCAGTTTGAACAGGGGAATCAATCAGCCCCAGCATTTT.

The V gene is TRBV7-8, the J gene TRBJ2-1, with 8 bases lining up with TRBD1. This CDR3 is 14 amino acids long. V trimming: 5 bases; J trimming: 6 bases; junction bases outside the gene matches: 6. CDR1 SGHVS and CDR2 FQNEAQ come from the germline V gene. CDR3 nucleotides: TGTGCCAGCAGCCCGGACAGGGTGGGCAATGAGCAGTTCTTC. Protein product: CASSPDRVGNEQFF.

This clone has just a few counts. The junction departs from the called germline gene at one end, perhaps through a read error. V usage is TRBV7-7 and J usage is TRBJ2-5; the match to TRBD2 covers 8 bases. The CDR3 spans 16 residues. Germline V gene lookup returns CDR1 SSHAT and CDR2 FNYEAQ (reference sequence). CDR3 sequence: CASSPRGAGAQETQYF. CDR3 DNA: TGTGCTAGCAGCCCGAGGGGAGCGGGGGCACAAGAGACCCAGTACTTC.

The chain's CDR3 is CASSVMEVTEAFF. Written as DNA, the CDR3 is TGTGCCAGCAGTGTCATGGAGGTTACTGAAGCTTTCTTT. The rearrangement links TRBV12-3 or TRBV12-4 to TRBJ1-1; D is ambiguous. V was trimmed by 5 bases and J by 5 bases, leaving 12 bases between them. This CDR3 is 13 amino acids long.

V usage is TRBV18 and J usage is TRBJ1-2; D unclear. Germline V gene sequence: CDR1 KGHSH, CDR2 LQKENI. V was cut by 11 bases and J by 3 bases, with 22 bases left in between. The length of the CDR3 is 15 residues. The CDR3 protein is CASLPPIGGHYGYTF. For the CDR3, the DNA is TGTGCCTCCCTACCCCCGATTGGCGGCCACTATGGCTACACCTTC.

This sequence joins TRBV27 and TRBJ1-3; a weak D match, TRBD1 (6 bases). V dropped 1 base and J dropped 0 bases, with 10 bases sitting between them. The CDR3 totals 16 residues. Germline lookup yields CDR1 MNHEY and CDR2 SMNVEV (reference sequence). The chain's CDR3 is CASSLLWTDSGNTIYF. DNA of the CDR3: TGTGCCAGCAGTTTATTGTGGACAGACTCTGGAAACACCATATATTTT.

The CDR3 sequence is CASSPTGGAGTGELFF. The DNA for the CDR3 is TGTGCCAGCTCACCGACAGGGGGCGCAGGTACCGGGGAGCTGTTTTTT. The rearrangement uses TRBV18 and TRBJ2-2; 10 bases line up with TRBD1. V was clipped by 3 bases and J by 5 bases; unmatched bases: 6. Per germline, CDR1 KGHSH and CDR2 LQKENI. The CDR3 is made up of 16 amino acids.

The V and J genes are TRBV4-1 and TRBJ1-3; D gene unclear. Trimming left V 5 bases short and J 2 bases short, with 13 bases between. Per germline, CDR1 MGHRA and CDR2 YSYEKL. The CDR3 spans 15 residues. The CDR3 loop reads CASSAKVLPGNTIYF. Here the CDR3 DNA reads TGCGCCAGCAGCGCTAAAGTGCTTCCTGGAAACACCATATATTTT.

The chain uses TRBV7-2 and TRBJ2-5; D call uncertain. This CDR3 is built from 13 residues. Germline values: CDR1 SGHTA, CDR2 FQGNSA. Trimming pared 8 bases from V and 4 bases from J, leaving 14 bases between. CDR3 nucleotide sequence: TGTGCCAGCCGAGAAAGAGTCGTAGAGACCCAGTACTTC. Translation gives CASRERVVETQYF.

The gene calls are TRBV7-8 and TRBJ2-7, with D possibly matching TRBD1 (5 bases). CDR1 and CDR2 from the germline V gene are SGHVS and FQNEAQ. The CDR3 is made up of 13 amino acids. V was shortened by 1 base and J by 2 bases, with 6 bases between the two germline ends. The CDR3 protein is CASSLGRAYEQYF. The CDR3 coding sequence is TGTGCCAGCAGCTTAGGCAGGGCCTACGAGCAGTACTTC.

The genes are TRBV2 and TRBJ2-7; D call uncertain. Germline assignment: CDR1 SNHLY and CDR2 FYNNEI. This CDR3 has 12 residues. The V end lost 6 bases, the J end lost 2 bases, and 8 bases lay between the germline ends. CDR3 loop: CASRLETYEQYF. The CDR3 coding sequence is TGTGCCAGCAGGCTGGAGACCTACGAGCAGTACTTC.

The chain uses TRBV27 and TRBJ1-5; TRBD1 might be the D (5 bases). V lost 4 bases and J 5 bases, leaving 12 bases between the germline ends. The CDR3 has 14 amino acids. Germline CDR1 is MNHEY and CDR2 is SMNVEV (reference sequence). The CDR3 coding sequence is TGTGCCAGCAGTTCAGGGAGGGTCGATCAGCCCCAGCATTTT. Protein sequence: CASSSGRVDQPQHF.

V gene TRBV9 combines with J gene TRBJ2-5, with D possibly TRBD2 on 7 matching bases. The CDR3 is made up of 14 amino acids. V was cut by 4 bases and J by 4 bases, with 14 bases left in between. Germline V gene lookup returns CDR1 SGDLS and CDR2 YYNGEE. CDR3 sequence reads: CASSPLGGRETQYF. As DNA, the CDR3 is TGTGCCAGCAGCCCATTGGGGGGGCGAGAGACCCAGTACTTC.

This sequence joins TRBV9 and TRBJ2-3; 8 bases line up with TRBD1. The V and J ends lost 3 bases and 0 bases, in that order; junction bases with no gene match: 6. CDR3 length: 16 residues. Germline V lookup: CDR1 SGDLS, CDR2 YYNGEE. The CDR3: CASSAHRDRSTDTQYF. The DNA for the CDR3 is TGTGCCAGCAGCGCTCACCGGGACAGGAGCACAGATACGCAGTATTTT.